This TCR beta chain was identified in a study of cytomegalovirus exposure and HLA in healthy donors. The wider study: In a later analysis, it was reported that the roughly 120 validation repertoires had been produced on the same platform as the 700 or so repertoires belonging to the first cohort.

V lost 4 bases to trimming and J lost 3 bases; unmatched junction nucleotides: 8. Germline CDR1 is SGHNT and CDR2 is YYREEE (reference sequence). The CDR3 consists of 16 residues. Using immunoSEQ multiplex PCR, the repertoire was profiled, and TCRdb retains in-frame clones only, with some absent. Of 90,000 to 100,000 clones listed, more than 85% are singletons. A note on this clone: Its antigen is undetermined.

Study-wide results and limits: Cytomegalovirus association was listed for around 170 TCR beta chains. According to a subsequent analysis, TCR clusters identified in the first cohort showed a tendency to co-occur across the 120 validation repertoires. Reportedly, cytomegalovirus status was diagnosed with high sensitivity and specificity.

The sequenced material came from PBMCs. The receptor was isolated from a man aged 18 to 29 in good health and CMV-seropositive. V is TRBV5-4 and J is TRBJ2-7; 12 bases align to TRBD1. CDR3 sequence (DNA): TGTGCCAGCAGCCGTCCGGGACAGGGGGCCTTCTACGAGCAGTACTTC. Amino acid sequence: CASSRPGQGAFYEQYF.